The rows below give T cell receptor beta chains drawn from one sample of a study of T-cell memory formation after mild COVID-19. TCRdb re-called the 5' RACE reads with MiXCR, one entry per CDR3 protein. Among about 140,000 distinct CDR3 sequences listed, about 19% were seen once. Sequenced material: PBMCs or a T cell subset sorted from them (not recorded which). The receptors derive from an adult woman who had mild COVID-19 (a few samples of this study predate the infection). Cell type and time point are not known. Both conserved end residues are part of each CDR3. Each record gives: clone size, J gene, D gene, V gene, CDR3 protein, CDR3 DNA. D genes are given only for firm matches. Size tells how often a clone was seen (once, few, many) or the class of an expanded clone, and some rows leave it out.

abundance: .
j_gene: TRBJ1-2
d_gene: .
v_gene: TRBV5-1
CDR3aa: CASSLDGSGYGYTF
CDR3nt: TGCGCCAGCAGCTTGGATGGGAGCGGCTATGGCTACACCTTC

abundance: many
j_gene: TRBJ2-3
d_gene: .
v_gene: TRBV7-8
CDR3aa: CASSLPGSDTQYF
CDR3nt: TGTGCCAGCAGCTTACCCGGTTCAGATACGCAGTATTTT

abundance: .
j_gene: TRBJ2-7
d_gene: .
v_gene: TRBV5-6
CDR3aa: CASRPRGTYEQYF
CDR3nt: TGTGCCAGCAGGCCAAGGGGTACCTACGAGCAGTACTTC

abundance: few
j_gene: TRBJ2-3
d_gene: TRBD2
v_gene: TRBV29-1
CDR3aa: CSVEGLAVGTDTQYF
CDR3nt: TGCAGCGTTGAGGGACTAGCGGTAGGCACAGATACGCAGTATTTT

abundance: .
j_gene: TRBJ1-1
d_gene: .
v_gene: TRBV5-1
CDR3aa: CASRTGSNVVNTEAFF
CDR3nt: TGCGCCAGCAGAACAGGGTCTAATGTGGTGAACACTGAAGCTTTCTTT

abundance: many
j_gene: TRBJ2-7
d_gene: .
v_gene: TRBV20-1
CDR3aa: CSAGRGTYEQYF
CDR3nt: TGCAGTGCCGGGAGAGGGACCTACGAGCAGTACTTC

abundance: .
j_gene: TRBJ1-2
d_gene: TRBD1
v_gene: TRBV12-3/TRBV12-4
CDR3aa: CASSLAGTGYGYTF
CDR3nt: TGTGCCAGCAGTTTAGCAGGGACAGGCTATGGCTACACCTTC

abundance: .
j_gene: TRBJ1-5
d_gene: .
v_gene: TRBV5-4
CDR3aa: CASSLPGQPQHF
CDR3nt: TGTGCCAGCAGCTTGCCAGGACAGCCCCAGCATTTT

abundance: few
j_gene: TRBJ2-6
d_gene: .
v_gene: TRBV6-1
CDR3aa: CASSEAQGSGANVLTF
CDR3nt: TGTGCCAGCAGTGAAGCCCAGGGCTCTGGGGCCAACGTCCTGACTTTC

abundance: .
j_gene: TRBJ1-6
d_gene: TRBD1
v_gene: TRBV27
CDR3aa: CASNPGTGRNSPLHF
CDR3nt: TGTGCCAGCAATCCCGGGACAGGGCGAAATTCACCCCTCCACTTT

abundance: .
j_gene: TRBJ2-1
d_gene: TRBD2
v_gene: TRBV27
CDR3aa: CASRLGLAGGLGKDEQFF
CDR3nt: TGTGCCAGCAGGCTAGGACTAGCGGGAGGCCTGGGGAAAGATGAGCAGTTCTTC

abundance: .
j_gene: TRBJ1-2
d_gene: TRBD1
v_gene: TRBV5-1
CDR3aa: CASSLDLWAGGKYGYTF
CDR3nt: TGCGCCAGCAGCTTGGATTTGTGGGCAGGGGGCAAGTATGGCTACACCTTC

abundance: .
j_gene: TRBJ2-5
d_gene: .
v_gene: TRBV7-2
CDR3aa: CASSLAGVQETQYF
CDR3nt: TGTGCCAGCAGCTTAGCAGGGGTTCAAGAGACCCAGTACTTC

abundance: many
j_gene: TRBJ2-5
d_gene: .
v_gene: TRBV5-1
CDR3aa: CASSPGQSETQYF
CDR3nt: TGCGCCAGCAGCCCTGGACAGTCCGAGACCCAGTACTTC

abundance: .
j_gene: TRBJ2-7
d_gene: .
v_gene: TRBV5-1
CDR3aa: CASSLQGISYEQYF
CDR3nt: TGCGCCAGCAGCTTGCAGGGGATCTCCTACGAGCAGTACTTC

abundance: .
j_gene: TRBJ2-3
d_gene: .
v_gene: TRBV11-3
CDR3aa: CASSFADSGTDTQYF
CDR3nt: TGTGCCAGCAGCTTCGCGGACAGCGGCACAGATACGCAGTATTTT

abundance: few
j_gene: TRBJ2-3
d_gene: TRBD2
v_gene: TRBV20-1
CDR3aa: CSASFRGGRPDTQYF
CDR3nt: TGCAGTGCTAGCTTCCGGGGGGGCCGGCCAGATACGCAGTATTTT

abundance: .
j_gene: TRBJ2-3
d_gene: TRBD1
v_gene: TRBV5-1
CDR3aa: CASSWKQGGRDTQYF
CDR3nt: TGCGCCAGCAGCTGGAAACAGGGGGGAAGGGATACGCAGTATTTT